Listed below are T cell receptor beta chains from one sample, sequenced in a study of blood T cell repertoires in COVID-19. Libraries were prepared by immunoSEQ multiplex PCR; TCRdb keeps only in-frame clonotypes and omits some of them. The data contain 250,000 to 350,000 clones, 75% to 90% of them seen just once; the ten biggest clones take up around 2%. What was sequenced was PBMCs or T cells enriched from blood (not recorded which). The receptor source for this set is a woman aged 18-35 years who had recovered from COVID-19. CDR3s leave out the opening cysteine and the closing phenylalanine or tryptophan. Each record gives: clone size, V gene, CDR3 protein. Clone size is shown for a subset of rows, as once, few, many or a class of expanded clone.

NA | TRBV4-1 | ASSQDDRAANYGYT
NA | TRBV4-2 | ASSQTGFGYT
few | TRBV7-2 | ASSLGGLEAF
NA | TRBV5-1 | ASTLDSIGTEAF
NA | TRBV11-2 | ASSLSGDGYT
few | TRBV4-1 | ASSQGDRAKPF
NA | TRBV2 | ASSEQALGYGYT
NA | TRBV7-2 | ASSLLGGANTGELF
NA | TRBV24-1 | ATSDWGTGGYEQF
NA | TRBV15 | ATSRQLTGANEQF
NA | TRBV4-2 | ASSQEWDREKNTIY
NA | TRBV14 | ASSQGPSEPKGYT
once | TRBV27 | ASSLPQRRVGYT
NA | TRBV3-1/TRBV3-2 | ASSLQGQATQY
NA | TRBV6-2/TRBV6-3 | ASSLQGNNQPQH
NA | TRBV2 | ASSVATPNTEAF
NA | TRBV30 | AWASQGAVEKLF
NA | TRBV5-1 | ASSSPRDRGGGYT
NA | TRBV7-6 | ASSLVSGASSYEQY
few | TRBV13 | ASSSGGPYQKTEAF
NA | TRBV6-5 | ASSYSKGGKGGYT
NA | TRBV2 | ASRETGGNTGELF
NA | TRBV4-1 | ASSHLLPDRVYEQY
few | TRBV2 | ASRPGTSAGDTQY
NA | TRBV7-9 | ASTRDTYEQY
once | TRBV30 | AWGWDRDSPLH
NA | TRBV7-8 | ASRPSNWGLNYNEQF
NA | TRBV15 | ATSLDRGGEKLF